The sequence of this TCR beta chain was determined in a study of technical replicates of blood from several donors. The protocol was immunoSEQ multiplex PCR, while the TCRdb copy is restricted to in-frame clones and leaves out a portion. The repertoire has about 71,000 clones, nearly 98% of them found once; the top ten carry over 0.2%. Germline V gene lookup returns CDR1 MNHEY and CDR2 SVGAGI. V lost 2 bases and J 7 bases, leaving 12 bases between the germline ends. This CDR3 comprises 15 residues. This sequence originates from a human donor in good health. The sample taken for sequencing was T cells isolated from PBMCs. The chain uses TRBV6-5 and TRBJ1-6, with D hard to call. The CDR3 coding sequence is TGTGCCAGCAGTTACGCGGGCGGTGTAAATTCACCCCTCCACTTT. This sequence encodes CASSYAGGVNSPLHF.